The TCR beta chain described here comes from a study of T-cell reconstitution after alpha-beta-depleted transplantation in children (TCRdb year 2016). Broadly, across the study: T-cell immune reconstitution after TCRalphabeta/CD19-depleted allogeneic hematopoietic cell transplantation in children was quantitatively tracked in the study by means of TCR repertoire profiling. Points the paper makes about the study in general: Apparently early alphabetaT-cell count recovery about two months after transplant reportedly relied on only several hundred rapidly expanded clones derived from non-depleted graft cells. The high TCRbeta diversity at day 60 in some patients was ascribed to recipient T cells and intrathymic progenitors that had survived conditioning. Over the following months the frequencies of hyperexpanded clones went down, and after one year T-cell counts and TCRbeta diversity were mostly credited to newly produced T cells.

Comment on this clonotype: The antigen this receptor binds is unknown. There are no base qualities to consult, and no much larger clone falls within one base.

Including cysteine and phenylalanine, the CDR3 has 15 amino acids. Of all the DNA, just the CDR3 is kept, 45 bases in frame from base 1. In the germline V gene, CDR1 corresponds to SGHDN and CDR2 to FVKESK. Ends trimmed: V by 1 base, J by 8 bases; bases unmatched to a gene: 9. Interpreted using the paper, the treatment or condition label stands for: allogeneic hematopoietic cell transplantation with graft depleted of TCRalphabeta T cells and CD19 B cells. The children who served as transplant recipients had been given grafts of TCRalphabeta/CD19-depleted allogeneic hematopoietic cells. The method behind the library was PCR. The data were produced on an Illumina HiSeq 2500. Molecular barcoding was employed in the preparation of TCR libraries, with unique molecular identifiers being used to normalize TCRbeta repertoire quantification. TCRdb redid the processing of the public reads, applying fastp at Q25 and MiXCR, and retained in-frame beta chains. Entries are consolidated by CDR3 protein sequence, retaining the most common genes and DNA. In this sample the table shows around 230,000 distinct CDR3 sequences, approximately 15% of which occur a single time. 43% of the sample is held by the ten biggest clonotypes.

Sample: PBMCs, mostly from graft donor cells, taken 360 days after TCRalphabeta/CD19-depleted stem cell transplant. The chain joins TRBV14 to TRBJ2-7; 9 central bases correspond to TRBD2. The origin of this receptor is a male patient aged 2 to 9 who had a stem cell transplant for acute lymphoblastic leukemia, so the T cells may come from the graft donor. The nucleotide sequence is TGTGCCAGCAGCCAAGTGTCGGGTGCGGGAGGGCAGCAGTACTTC. Its translation reads: CASSQVSGAGGQQYF.